The text below deals with one TCR beta chain. This entry belongs to a study of blood T cell repertoires in COVID-19. As for the study in general: Sources were T cells, B-cell-depleted T cells, or PBMCs; the material itself was cDNA or gDNA.

Generated by immunoSEQ multiplex PCR, the TCRdb table keeps only in-frame clones and is missing some. The table lists some 320,000 clones, roughly 90% of them singletons. Enrollees, about 18 to 95 years old, lived in about two dozen US areas. Recovered status applied to Cohort 3 donors who had two consecutive negative PCRs. It also applied to those with clearance or with symptom resolution. The germline V gene encodes CDR1 LGHNA and CDR2 YNFKEQ. With V trimmed by 3 bases and J by 7 bases, 10 bases remained unmatched. CDR3 length: 16 residues. J is TRBJ2-1 and V is TRBV4-2, with TRBD2 matching 9 bases. The receptor was derived from a man in his sixties who had recovered from COVID-19. Sequenced sample: PBMCs or T cells enriched from blood (not recorded which). CDR3 sequence reads: CASSQAGRGGENEQFF. The CDR3 nucleotides read TGTGCCAGCAGCCAGGCGGGGCGGGGGGGCGAGAATGAGCAGTTCTTC.